What follows are 9 T cell receptor beta chains derived from one specimen sequenced in a study of cytotoxic CD8 clonotypes in ibrutinib-treated CLL. Sequencing used immunoSEQ multiplex PCR; TCRdb keeps in-frame clones, though not all of them. In the table there are around 200,000 clones, 75% to 85% of which are singletons. This specimen consisted of PBMCs, obtained after 12 months of ibrutinib treatment. The receptors were gathered from a human donor with chronic lymphocytic leukemia.

This clone has a single count. The rearrangement uses TRBV6-5 and TRBJ1-2; D perhaps matches TRBD1 (6 bases). This CDR3 contains 15 residues. The germline CDR1 and CDR2 sequences are MNHEY and SVGAGI. V was cut by 0 bases and J by 2 bases, with 10 bases left in between. DNA of the CDR3: TGTGCCAGCAGTTACTCAAGTACAGGGAACTATGGCTACACCTTC. Protein sequence: CASSYSSTGNYGYTF.

J is TRBJ1-2 and V is TRBV30, with 12 bases matching TRBD1. Germline assignment: CDR1 GTSNPN and CDR2 SVGIG (reference sequence). CDR3 size: 13 residues. The V segment lost 8 bases and the J segment 7 bases; nucleotides outside the gene matches: 8. Here the CDR3 reads CARGQGARGGYTF. The CDR3 DNA reads as TGTGCCCGGGGACAGGGGGCGCGGGGTGGCTACACCTTC.

The rearrangement uses TRBV5-6 and TRBJ2-2, with D maybe TRBD2 (5 bases). The CDR3 consists of 16 residues. Germline-derived CDR1 and CDR2 are SGHDT and YYEEEE. The V end lost 0 bases, the J end lost 1 base, and 10 bases lay between the germline ends. The CDR3 spells CASSLDSRGNTGELFF. For the CDR3, the DNA is TGTGCCAGCAGCTTGGATAGCCGGGGGAACACCGGGGAGCTGTTTTTT.

J is TRBJ1-2 and V is TRBV6-1; D remains ambiguous. Germline-derived CDR1 and CDR2 are MNHNS and SASEGT. The CDR3 contains 15 residues. Trimming shortened V by 3 bases and J by 3 bases, and 14 bases separated the two germline ends. The CDR3 loop reads CASSDSLAAYYGYTF. The CDR3 DNA reads TGTGCCAGCAGTGACTCGTTGGCAGCCTACTATGGCTACACCTTC.

The rearrangement joins TRBV5-1 to TRBJ2-7; D might be TRBD1 (6 bases). V lost 1 base and J lost 3, with 11 bases in between. CDR3 length: 14 residues. Germline-derived CDR1 and CDR2 are SGHRS and YFSETQ. The chain's CDR3 is CASSLSQGIYEQYF. DNA for the CDR3: TGCGCCAGCAGCTTGTCACAGGGAATCTACGAGCAGTACTTC.

The genes are TRBV7-9 and TRBJ2-7, with D possibly matching TRBD1 (7 bases). With 3 bases removed from V and 4 bases from J, the gap between germline ends came to 16 bases. Germline CDR1 reads SEHNR; CDR2 reads FQNEAQ (reference sequence). This CDR3 comprises 15 residues. The CDR3 DNA is TGTGCCAGCAGCTTCTTCCAGGGGGGCCTGTACGAGCAGTACTTC. It is translated as CASSFFQGGLYEQYF.

This clone was observed a handful of times. The CDR3, as DNA: TGTGCCAGCAGTCGTACCGCCTATGGCTACACCTTC. Translated: CASSRTAYGYTF. The rearrangement uses TRBV6-6 and TRBJ1-2; unclear D gene. CDR3 length: 12 amino acids. CDR1 is MNHNY and CDR2 is SVGAGI in the germline V gene (reference sequence). V lost 5 bases to trimming and J lost 4 bases, with 8 bases between them.

The V gene is TRBV27, the J gene TRBJ1-4, with TRBD1 matching over 7 bases. Germline CDR1 and CDR2: MNHEY and SMNVEV (reference sequence). This CDR3 has 15 amino acids. V lost 6 bases and J lost 3; bases outside the gene matches: 7. The CDR3 is CASSSPGTANEKLFF. The CDR3 DNA reads as TGTGCCAGCAGCAGCCCCGGGACAGCTAATGAAAAACTGTTTTTT. Full variable domain (outside the CDR3, taken from reference TRBV27 and TRBJ1-4): EAQVTQNPRYLITVTGKKLTVTCSQNMNHEYMSWYRQDPGLGLRQIYYSMNVEVTDKGDVPEGYKVSRKEKRNFPLILESPSPNQTSLYFCASSSPGTANEKLFFGSGTQLSVL.

The chain has TRBV4-1 and TRBJ2-1; D call uncertain. CDR1 is MGHRA and CDR2 is YSYEKL in the germline V gene. V was cut by 3 bases and J by 0 bases, with 3 bases left in between. This CDR3 region has 13 residues. CDR3 residues: CASSHSSYNEQFF. CDR3 DNA sequence: TGCGCCAGCAGCCACTCCTCCTACAATGAGCAGTTCTTC.